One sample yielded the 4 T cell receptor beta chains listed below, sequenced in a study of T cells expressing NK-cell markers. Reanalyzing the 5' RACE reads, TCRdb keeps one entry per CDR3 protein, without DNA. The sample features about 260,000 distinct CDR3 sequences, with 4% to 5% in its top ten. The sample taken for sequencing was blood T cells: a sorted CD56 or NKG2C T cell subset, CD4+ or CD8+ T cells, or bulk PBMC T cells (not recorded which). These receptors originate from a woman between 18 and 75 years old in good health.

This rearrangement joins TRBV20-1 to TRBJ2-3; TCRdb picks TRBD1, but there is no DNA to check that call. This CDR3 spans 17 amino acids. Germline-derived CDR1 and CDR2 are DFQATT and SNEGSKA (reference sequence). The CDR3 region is CSARDPQRGTGPDTQYF.

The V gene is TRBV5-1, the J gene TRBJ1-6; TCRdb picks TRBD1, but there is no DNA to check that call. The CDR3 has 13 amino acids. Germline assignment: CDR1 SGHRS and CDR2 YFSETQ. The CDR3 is CASSFDSPSPLHF. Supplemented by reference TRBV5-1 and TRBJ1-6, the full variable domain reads KAGVTQTPRYLIKTRGQQVTLSCSPISGHRSVSWYQQTPGQGLQFLFEYFSETQRNKGNFPGRFSGRQFSNSRSEMNVSTLELGDSALYLCASSFDSPSPLHFGNGTRLTVT.

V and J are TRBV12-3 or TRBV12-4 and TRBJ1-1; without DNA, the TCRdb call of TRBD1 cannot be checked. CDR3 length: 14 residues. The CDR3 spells CASSLPPPRTEAFF.

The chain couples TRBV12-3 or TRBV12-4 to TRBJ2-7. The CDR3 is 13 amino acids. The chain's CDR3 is CASRRTASYEQYF.